This paragraph covers one TCR beta chain sequence. Data came from immunoSEQ multiplex PCR; TCRdb stores just in-frame clones and leaves some out. Of about 80,000 clones detected, over 70% appear once; the ten largest clones hold approximately 12%. The sample belongs to a study of blood T cell repertoires in COVID-19. Turning to the study itself: PBMCs, B-cell-depleted T cells, or T cells were the source of the cDNA or gDNA that made up the material.

This TCR was sampled from a man older than 75 with acute or convalescent COVID-19. The sequencing input was peripheral blood.

The CDR3 region has the DNA TGCGCCAGCAGCCAAGCGGGACAGAGGTCTAACTATGGCTACACCTTC. This codes for CASSQAGQRSNYGYTF. J is TRBJ1-2 and V is TRBV4-1; 7 bases map to TRBD1. Trimming took 1 base from V and 0 from J; bases not matched to a gene: 5. This CDR3 is built from 16 residues. Germline CDR1 reads MGHRA; CDR2 reads YSYEKL.